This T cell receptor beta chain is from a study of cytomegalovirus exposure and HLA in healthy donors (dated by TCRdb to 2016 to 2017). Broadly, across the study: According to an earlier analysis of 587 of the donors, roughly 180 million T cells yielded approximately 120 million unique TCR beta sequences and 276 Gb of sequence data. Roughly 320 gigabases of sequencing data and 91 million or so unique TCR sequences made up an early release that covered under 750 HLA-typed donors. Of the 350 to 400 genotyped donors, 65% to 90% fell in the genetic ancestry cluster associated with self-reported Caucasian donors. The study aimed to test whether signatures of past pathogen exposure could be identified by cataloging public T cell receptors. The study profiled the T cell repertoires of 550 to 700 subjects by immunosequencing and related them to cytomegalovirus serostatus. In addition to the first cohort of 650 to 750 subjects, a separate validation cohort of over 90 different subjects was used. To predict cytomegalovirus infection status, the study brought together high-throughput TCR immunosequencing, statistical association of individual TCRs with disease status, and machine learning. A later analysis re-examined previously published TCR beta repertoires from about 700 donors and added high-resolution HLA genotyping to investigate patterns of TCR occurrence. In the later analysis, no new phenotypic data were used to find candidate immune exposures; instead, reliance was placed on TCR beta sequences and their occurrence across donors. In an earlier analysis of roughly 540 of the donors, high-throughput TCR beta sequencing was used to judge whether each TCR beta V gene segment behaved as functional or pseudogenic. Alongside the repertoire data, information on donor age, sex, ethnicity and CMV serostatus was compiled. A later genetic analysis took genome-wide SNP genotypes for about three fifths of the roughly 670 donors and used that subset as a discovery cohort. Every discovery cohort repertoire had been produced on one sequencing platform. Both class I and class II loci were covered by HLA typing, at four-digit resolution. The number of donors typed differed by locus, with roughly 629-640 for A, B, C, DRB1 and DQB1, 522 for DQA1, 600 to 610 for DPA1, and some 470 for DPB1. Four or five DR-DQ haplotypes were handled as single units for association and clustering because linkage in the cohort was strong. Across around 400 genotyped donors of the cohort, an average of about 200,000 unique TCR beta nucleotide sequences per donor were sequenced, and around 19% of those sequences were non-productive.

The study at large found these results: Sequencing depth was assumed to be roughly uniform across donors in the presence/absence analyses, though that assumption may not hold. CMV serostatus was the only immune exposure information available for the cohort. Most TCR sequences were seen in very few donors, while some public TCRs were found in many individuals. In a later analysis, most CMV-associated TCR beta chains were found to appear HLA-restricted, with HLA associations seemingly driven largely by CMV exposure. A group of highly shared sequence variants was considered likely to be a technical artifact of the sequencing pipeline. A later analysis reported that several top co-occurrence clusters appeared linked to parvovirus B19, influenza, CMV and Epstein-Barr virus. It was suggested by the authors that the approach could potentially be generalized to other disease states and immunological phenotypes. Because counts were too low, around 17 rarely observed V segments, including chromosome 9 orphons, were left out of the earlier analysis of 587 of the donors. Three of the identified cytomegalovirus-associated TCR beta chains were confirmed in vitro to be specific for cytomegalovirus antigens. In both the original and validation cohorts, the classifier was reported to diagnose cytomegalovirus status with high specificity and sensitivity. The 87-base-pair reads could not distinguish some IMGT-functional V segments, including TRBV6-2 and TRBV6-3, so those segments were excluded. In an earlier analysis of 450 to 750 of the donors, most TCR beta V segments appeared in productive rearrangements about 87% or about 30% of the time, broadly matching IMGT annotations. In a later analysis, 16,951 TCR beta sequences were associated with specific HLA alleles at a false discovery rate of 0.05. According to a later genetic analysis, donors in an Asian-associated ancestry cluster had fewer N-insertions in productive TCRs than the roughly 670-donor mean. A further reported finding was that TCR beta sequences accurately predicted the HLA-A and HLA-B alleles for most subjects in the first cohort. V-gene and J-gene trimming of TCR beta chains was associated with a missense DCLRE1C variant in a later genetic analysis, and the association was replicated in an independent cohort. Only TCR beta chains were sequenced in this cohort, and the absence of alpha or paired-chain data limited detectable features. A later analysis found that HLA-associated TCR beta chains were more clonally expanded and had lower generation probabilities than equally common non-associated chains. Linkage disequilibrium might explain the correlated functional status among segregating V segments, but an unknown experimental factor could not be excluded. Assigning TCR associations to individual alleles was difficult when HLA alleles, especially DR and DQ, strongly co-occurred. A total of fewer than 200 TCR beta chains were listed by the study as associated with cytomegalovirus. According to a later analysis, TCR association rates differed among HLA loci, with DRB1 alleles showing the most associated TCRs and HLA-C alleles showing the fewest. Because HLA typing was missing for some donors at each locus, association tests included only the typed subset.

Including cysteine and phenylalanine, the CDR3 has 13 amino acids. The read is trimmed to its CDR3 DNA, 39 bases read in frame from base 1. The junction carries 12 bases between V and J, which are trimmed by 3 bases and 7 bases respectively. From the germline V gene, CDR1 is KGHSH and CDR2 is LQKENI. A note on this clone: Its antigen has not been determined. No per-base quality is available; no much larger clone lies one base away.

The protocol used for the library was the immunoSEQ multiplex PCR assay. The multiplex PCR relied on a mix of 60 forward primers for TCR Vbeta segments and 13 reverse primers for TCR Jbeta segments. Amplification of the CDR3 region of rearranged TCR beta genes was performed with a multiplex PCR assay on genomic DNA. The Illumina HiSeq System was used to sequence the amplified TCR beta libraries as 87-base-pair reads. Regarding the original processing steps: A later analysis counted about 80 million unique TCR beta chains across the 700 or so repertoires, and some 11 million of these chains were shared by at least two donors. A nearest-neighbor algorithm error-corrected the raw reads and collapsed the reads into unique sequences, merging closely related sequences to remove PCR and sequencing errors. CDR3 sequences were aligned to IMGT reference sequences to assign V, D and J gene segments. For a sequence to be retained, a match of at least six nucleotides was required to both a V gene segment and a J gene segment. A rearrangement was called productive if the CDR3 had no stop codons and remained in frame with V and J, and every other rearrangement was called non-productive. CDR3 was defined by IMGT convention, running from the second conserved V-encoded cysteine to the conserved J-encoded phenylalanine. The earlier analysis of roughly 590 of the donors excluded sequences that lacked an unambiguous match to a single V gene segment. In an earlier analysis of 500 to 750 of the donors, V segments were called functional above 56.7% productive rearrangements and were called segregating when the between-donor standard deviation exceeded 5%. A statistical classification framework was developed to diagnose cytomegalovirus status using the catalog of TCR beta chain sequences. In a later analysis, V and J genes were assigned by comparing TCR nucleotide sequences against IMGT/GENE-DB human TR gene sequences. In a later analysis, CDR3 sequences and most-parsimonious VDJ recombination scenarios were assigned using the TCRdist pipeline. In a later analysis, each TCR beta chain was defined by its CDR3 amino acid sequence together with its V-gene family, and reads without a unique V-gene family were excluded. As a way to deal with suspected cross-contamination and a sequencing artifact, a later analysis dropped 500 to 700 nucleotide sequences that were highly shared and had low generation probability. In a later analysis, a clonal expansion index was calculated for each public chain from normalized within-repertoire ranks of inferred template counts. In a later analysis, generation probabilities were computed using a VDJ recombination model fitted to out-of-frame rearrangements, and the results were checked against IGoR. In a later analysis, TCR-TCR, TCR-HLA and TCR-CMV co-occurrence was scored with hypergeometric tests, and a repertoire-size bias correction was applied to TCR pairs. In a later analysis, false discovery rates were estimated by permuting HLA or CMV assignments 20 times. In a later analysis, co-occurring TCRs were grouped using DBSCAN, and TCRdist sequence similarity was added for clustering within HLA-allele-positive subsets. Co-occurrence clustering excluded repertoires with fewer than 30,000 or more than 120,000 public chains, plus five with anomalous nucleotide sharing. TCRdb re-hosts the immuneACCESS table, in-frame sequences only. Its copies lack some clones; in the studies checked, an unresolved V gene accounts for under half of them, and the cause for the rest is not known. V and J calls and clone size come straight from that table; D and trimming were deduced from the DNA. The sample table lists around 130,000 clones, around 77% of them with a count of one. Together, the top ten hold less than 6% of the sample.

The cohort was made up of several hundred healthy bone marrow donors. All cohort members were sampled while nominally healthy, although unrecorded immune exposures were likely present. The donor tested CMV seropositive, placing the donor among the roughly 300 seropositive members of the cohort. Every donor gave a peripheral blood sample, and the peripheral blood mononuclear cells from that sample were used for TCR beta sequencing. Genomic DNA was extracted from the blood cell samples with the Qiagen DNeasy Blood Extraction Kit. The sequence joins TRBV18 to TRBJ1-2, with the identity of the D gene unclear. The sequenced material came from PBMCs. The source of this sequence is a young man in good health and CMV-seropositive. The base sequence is TGTGCCAGCTCACCCGGGGTTGTACGTGGCTACACCTTC. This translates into CASSPGVVRGYTF.